A single sample gave rise to the 9 T cell receptor beta chains below, sequenced in a study of cytomegalovirus exposure and HLA in healthy donors. A multiplex PCR was run with 60 Vbeta primers and 13 Jbeta primers. Repertoires were generated with immunoSEQ multiplex PCR, while TCRdb's copy carries only in-frame clones and drops some. The table includes over 110,000 clones, about three quarters detected once. The sequenced sample was PBMCs. The source of these receptors is a male donor in good health and CMV-seropositive.

The V gene is TRBV7-9, the J gene TRBJ2-2; 8 bases line up with TRBD2. After removal of 3 bases from V and 8 bases from J, the junction contained 8 bases not matched to a gene. Germline V CDR1 and CDR2: SEHNR, FQNEAQ (reference sequence). This CDR3 has 15 residues. The CDR3 loop is CASSFAGLVTGELFF. The CDR3 nucleotides are TGTGCCAGCAGCTTCGCGGGACTAGTGACTGGGGAGCTGTTTTTT.

This chain uses TRBV5-1 with TRBJ2-3; 7 bases agree with TRBD1. The CDR3 loop spans 16 amino acids. Germline loops: CDR1 SGHRS, CDR2 YFSETQ. The junction had 12 bases not matched to a gene; V was cut back by 3 bases and J by 5 bases. CDR3 coding DNA: TGCGCCAGCAGCTGGAAGAGACAGGGTCTTGAAGATACGCAGTATTTT. It is translated as CASSWKRQGLEDTQYF.

The V gene is TRBV4-2, the J gene TRBJ2-3, with D perhaps matching TRBD2 (5 bases). The ends were cut back, 1 base at V and 0 bases at J, with 14 bases in the middle. Germline V gene lookup returns CDR1 LGHNA and CDR2 YNFKEQ. The CDR3 is 17 residues long. Written as DNA, the CDR3 is TGTGCCAGCAGCCAAGGCCCAAGCGGCTTTAGCACAGATACGCAGTATTTT. Translated, it gives CASSQGPSGFSTDTQYF.

This clone has more than one count but fewer than ten. The chain joins TRBV6-6 to TRBJ2-5, with D tentatively TRBD2 (7 bases). There are 14 residues in the CDR3. The V end was cut by 2 bases, the J end by 3 bases, with 10 bases between. CDR1 MNHNY and CDR2 SVGAGI come from the germline V gene (reference sequence). Here the CDR3 DNA reads TGTGCCAGCAGTTACCGGGGGGCGGAAGAGACCCAGTACTTC. Translated: CASSYRGAEETQYF.

Worth noting for this clone: Germline and junction disagree at one end, which may indicate a read error. The chain combines TRBV7-9 with TRBJ1-6; D ambiguous. The CDR3 is 12 amino acids. Germline V gives CDR1 SEHNR, CDR2 FQNEAQ (reference sequence). CDR3 amino acids: CSSSPGSSPLHF. In DNA, the CDR3 is TGTTCCAGCAGCCCCGGTTCTTCACCCCTCCACTTT.

The chain employs TRBV2 and TRBJ1-5; TRBD1 is a possible D gene (6 bases). V was cut by 6 bases and J by 6 bases, with 18 bases left in between. The CDR3 runs to 15 residues. Looked up from germline, CDR1 is SNHLY and CDR2 is FYNNEI. This CDR3 reads CASSFLQGLSQPQHF. CDR3 sequence (DNA): TGTGCCAGCAGCTTTTTACAGGGCTTGAGTCAGCCCCAGCATTTT.

The chain uses TRBV5-6 and TRBJ2-3, with D hard to call. CDR1 and CDR2 from the germline V gene are SGHDT and YYEEEE. The CDR3 runs to 14 residues. The ends were cut back, 2 bases at V and 1 base at J, with 8 bases in the middle. Here the CDR3 reads CASSFIVGTDTQYF. The CDR3 nucleotides read TGTGCCAGCAGCTTTATTGTTGGCACAGATACGCAGTATTTT.

The chain uses TRBV6-5 and TRBJ1-2, with D possibly TRBD1 on 5 matching bases. CDR3 length: 14 residues. Looked up from germline, CDR1 is MNHEY and CDR2 is SVGAGI. V was pared by 2 bases and J by 6 bases, with 13 bases between. The DNA for the CDR3 is TGTGCCAGCAGTTACAGTCCCGAGACAGATGGCTACACCTTC. Amino acids: CASSYSPETDGYTF.

This clone turned up a few times. This rearrangement joins TRBV7-9 to TRBJ1-1; a possible D gene is TRBD1 (5 bases). CDR3 length equals 17 residues. Trimming removed 5 bases at V and 0 bases at J, with 19 bases between. The V gene's germline CDR1 is SEHNR and CDR2 FQNEAQ (reference sequence). As DNA, the CDR3 is TGTGCCAGCAGCCGGTGGGAGGACAAATACATGAACACTGAAGCTTTCTTT. This sequence encodes CASSRWEDKYMNTEAFF. Together with reference TRBV7-9 and TRBJ1-1, the CDR3 gives the full variable domain: DTGVSQNPRHKITKRGQNVTFRCDPISEHNRLYWYRQTLGQGPEFLTYFQNEAQLEKSRLLSDRFSAERPKGSFSTLEIQRTEQGDSAMYLCASSRWEDKYMNTEAFFGQGTRLTVV.